These 21 T cell receptor beta chains share one sample of origin, sequenced in a study of Graves' ophthalmopathy and Graves' hyperthyroidism (dated by TCRdb to the late 2010s). Sequencer: Illumina HiSeq 2000. For repertoire sequencing, TCR beta CDR3 regions were amplified from RNA transcripts. HTBI primers and the Qiagen OneStep RT-PCR kit were used in a first-round RT-PCR, which was followed by a second-round multiplex PCR, size selection and purification. The public sequencing data were trimmed at Q25 with fastp and processed into clonotypes with MiXCR by TCRdb, which kept only in-frame beta chains. A single entry per CDR3 protein holds the most common genes and DNA from its merged rows. The sample profile shows about 210,000 distinct CDR3 sequences; approximately 29% of them were found once. The top ten constitute 9.1% of the sample. Sequencing input: peripheral blood. All receptors come from a man between 45 and 60 years old with Graves' ophthalmopathy. Donor details come from another sample of the same person, matched by shared clones.

This clonotype appeared many times. This chain joins TRBV12-3 or TRBV12-4 and TRBJ1-5, with a weak D call TRBD1 (5 bases). The CDR3 extends over 15 amino acids. Trimming removed 3 bases from V and 7 bases from J, with 16 bases in between. The CDR3 sequence is CASSFGGAILQPQHF. As DNA, the CDR3 is TGTGCCAGCAGTTTTGGGGGTGCTATTCTGCAGCCCCAGCATTTT.

The genes are TRBV29-1 and TRBJ2-7; 9 nucleotides agree with TRBD1. This CDR3 comprises 12 residues. Germline V lookup: CDR1 SQVTM, CDR2 ANQGSEA. Trimming took 6 bases from V and 13 from J; bases not matched to a gene: 13. The CDR3 bases are TGCAGCGTCTTCAGCCCCGGGACAGGGTTATACTTC. Translating gives CSVFSPGTGLYF.

The J gene is TRBJ2-7, the V gene TRBV6-2 or TRBV6-3; 13 bases align to TRBD2. The V segment lost 5 bases and the J segment 3 bases; nucleotides outside the gene matches: 4. CDR1 and CDR2 (germline): MNHEY, SVGEGT. CDR3 length: 15 amino acids. The CDR3 here is CASSGGLAGDYEQYF. CDR3 coding DNA: TGTGCCAGCAGTGGAGGACTAGCGGGAGACTACGAGCAGTACTTC.

The CDR3 protein is CSAQDRGRSTEAFF. CDR3 coding DNA: TGCAGTGCCCAAGACAGGGGCAGGAGCACTGAAGCTTTCTTT. The J gene is TRBJ1-1, the V gene TRBV20-1, with 8 bases matching TRBD1. The CDR3 spans 14 residues. After removal of 6 bases from V and 4 bases from J, the junction contained 10 bases not matched to a gene. Germline V gives CDR1 DFQATT, CDR2 SNEGSKA (reference sequence).

The rearrangement uses TRBV11-2 and TRBJ1-2, with D hard to call. There are 12 residues in the CDR3. Trimming stripped 0 bases from V and 8 bases from J, with 7 bases between. Germline loops: CDR1 SGHAT, CDR2 FQNNGV. This CDR3 is CASSLEGRGYTF. The CDR3 DNA reads as TGTGCCAGCAGCTTAGAGGGTCGAGGCTACACCTTC.

The J gene is TRBJ1-5, the V gene TRBV7-2, with D perhaps matching TRBD1 (5 bases). The V and J ends lost 0 bases and 2 bases respectively, with 11 bases between them. This CDR3 has 16 residues. CDR1 and CDR2 (germline): SGHTA, FQGNSA. The CDR3 protein is CASSLAVGLGNQPQHF. CDR3 nucleotide sequence: TGTGCCAGCAGCTTAGCCGTGGGGCTGGGCAATCAGCCCCAGCATTTT.

This clonotype has a count of ten or more. This chain connects TRBV2 to TRBJ2-7; D is undetermined. Trimming removed 4 bases from V and 1 base from J, with 11 bases in between. Germline CDR1 is SNHLY and CDR2 is FYNNEI. The CDR3 totals 14 residues. The CDR3 spells CASSGGSNSYEQYF. Written as DNA, the CDR3 is TGTGCCAGCAGTGGAGGCTCAAATTCCTACGAGCAGTACTTC.

The chain recombines TRBV19 with TRBJ2-7; TRBD2 matches 10 bases. The germline CDR1 and CDR2 sequences are LNHDA and SQIVND (reference sequence). After removal of 6 bases from V and 2 bases from J, the junction contained 7 bases not matched to a gene. This CDR3 contains 15 residues. This CDR3 reads CASSQVAGGTYEQYF. The CDR3 DNA reads as TGTGCCAGTAGCCAGGTAGCGGGAGGTACCTACGAGCAGTACTTC.

The CDR3 protein is CASSYSEGIGELFF. The CDR3 DNA reads as TGTGCCAGCAGTTACTCAGAGGGGATCGGGGAGCTGTTTTTT. The gene calls are TRBV6-5 and TRBJ2-2, with D tentatively TRBD1 or TRBD2 (5 bases each). Germline V gene lookup returns CDR1 MNHEY and CDR2 SVGAGI. The CDR3 extends over 14 amino acids. V lost 0 bases to trimming and J lost 7 bases, with 9 bases between them.

The CDR3 loop is CASSRTETWYEQYF. CDR3 bases: TGTGCCAGCAGTCGGACGGAGACTTGGTACGAGCAGTACTTC. The chain is built from TRBV6-1 and TRBJ2-7; D not certain. Germline V gives CDR1 MNHNS, CDR2 SASEGT. With 5 bases removed from V and 4 bases from J, the gap between germline ends came to 15 bases. This CDR3 is built from 14 residues.

This chain connects TRBV28 to TRBJ2-5; tentatively, D is TRBD1 (6 bases). This CDR3 spans 13 amino acids. Trimming pared 6 bases from V and 5 bases from J, leaving 13 bases between. Germline-derived CDR1 and CDR2 are MDHEN and SYDVKM. Here the CDR3 reads CASSPTGIETQYF. The CDR3 coding sequence is TGTGCCAGCAGCCCCACAGGGATCGAGACCCAGTACTTC. The full variable domain, rest sourced from reference TRBV28 and TRBJ2-5, is DVKVTQSSRYLVKRTGEKVFLECVQDMDHENMFWYRQDPGLGLRLIYFSYDVKMKEKGDIPEGYSVSREKKERFSLILESASTNQTSMYLCASSPTGIETQYFGPGTRLLVL.

This clonotype was detected ten times or more. V gene TRBV12-3 or TRBV12-4 combines with J gene TRBJ2-2; TRBD2 matches 16 bases. The V and J ends lost 6 bases and 6 bases, in that order; junction bases with no gene match: 10. The CDR3 sequence is 18 residues long. CDR3 bases: TGTGCCAGCAGCATTGGGACTAGCGGGAGGGCGGATCCCGGGGAGCTGTTTTTT. This gives the protein CASSIGTSGRADPGELFF.

This clonotype was seen at least ten times. The CDR3 sequence: CSARLQRSDQYF. Here the CDR3 DNA reads TGCAGTGCTAGACTACAGCGGTCGGACCAGTACTTC. This sequence joins TRBV20-1 and TRBJ2-5; the D gene is possibly TRBD2 (5 bases). Germline V gives CDR1 DFQATT, CDR2 SNEGSKA (reference sequence). CDR3 length: 12 amino acids. Trimming pared 2 bases from V and 10 bases from J, leaving 14 bases between.

Ten or more counts support this clonotype. The chain uses TRBV18 and TRBJ2-7, with 10 bases fitting TRBD1. V shed 3 bases, J shed 6 bases, and the junction held 2 bases outside the gene matches. CDR1 and CDR2 from the germline V gene are KGHSH and LQKENI. The CDR3 spans 13 residues. The DNA of the CDR3 is TGTGCCAGCTCACCCCGGGACAGGGGCGAGCAGTACTTC. It translates to CASSPRDRGEQYF.

This clonotype occurred many times. The chain joins TRBV5-1 to TRBJ1-1; 7 bases are a match to TRBD1. Losses at the gene ends were 3 bases for V and 1 base for J; bases not matched to a gene: 3. Germline CDR1 is SGHRS and CDR2 is YFSETQ. This CDR3 is 14 amino acids long. The CDR3 region is CASSWGQSNTEAFF. Here the CDR3 DNA reads TGCGCCAGCAGCTGGGGACAGTCGAACACTGAAGCTTTCTTT. Filled out from reference TRBV5-1 and TRBJ1-1, the complete variable domain reads KAGVTQTPRYLIKTRGQQVTLSCSPISGHRSVSWYQQTPGQGLQFLFEYFSETQRNKGNFPGRFSGRQFSNSRSEMNVSTLELGDSALYLCASSWGQSNTEAFFGQGTRLTVV.

The gene calls are TRBV6-2 or TRBV6-3 and TRBJ1-1; no clear D. Deletions cut 3 bases from V and 0 bases from J, with 14 bases between. The germline V gene encodes CDR1 MNHEY and CDR2 SVGEGT. CDR3 size: 16 residues. CDR3 nucleotide sequence: TGTGCCAGCAGTTATGGACTCAGTAGATTGAACACTGAAGCTTTCTTT. Protein product: CASSYGLSRLNTEAFF.

The chain couples TRBV7-2 to TRBJ2-5; 9 bases match TRBD1. J gave up 2 bases and V 7 bases, and 11 bases lay outside the gene matches. The CDR3 is 16 residues long. CDR1 is SGHTA and CDR2 is FQGNSA in the germline V gene. This chain's CDR3 is CASTRRGQGLQETQYF. For the CDR3, the DNA is TGTGCCAGCACCCGACGTGGACAGGGGCTTCAAGAGACCCAGTACTTC. Together with reference TRBV7-2 and TRBJ2-5, the CDR3 gives the full variable domain: GAGVSQSPSNKVTEKGKDVELRCDPISGHTALYWYRQSLGQGLEFLIYFQGNSAPDKSGLPSDRFSAERTGGSVSTLTIQRTQQEDSAVYLCASTRRGQGLQETQYFGPGTRLLVL.

This clonotype was seen ten or more times. The rearrangement joins TRBV12-5 to TRBJ2-5, with D tentatively TRBD1 (5 bases). The V end lost 9 bases, the J end lost 3 bases, and 14 bases lay between the germline ends. Germline CDR1 and CDR2: LGHNT and FRNRAP. CDR3 length: 13 amino acids. The CDR3 reads CARSLGHKETQYF. In nucleotides, the CDR3 is TGTGCTAGGTCGTTGGGGCATAAAGAGACCCAGTACTTC.

This clonotype showed up many times. The V call is TRBV9, the J call TRBJ1-2, with D hard to call. The germline V and J ends were trimmed by 0 bases and 6 bases, with 15 bases remaining between them. Germline-derived CDR1 and CDR2 are SGDLS and YYNGEE. The CDR3 length is 15 residues. DNA of the CDR3: TGTGCCAGCAGCGTAGATCCCCCAAGCGTTAATGGCTACACCTTC. It encodes CASSVDPPSVNGYTF. Full variable domain (rest looked up from reference TRBV9 and TRBJ1-2): DSGVTQTPKHLITATGQRVTLRCSPRSGDLSVYWYQQSLDQGLQFLIQYYNGEERAKGNILERFSAQQFPDLHSELNLSSLELGDSALYFCASSVDPPSVNGYTFGSGTRLTVV.

This clonotype has a count of ten or more. The chain recombines TRBV12-3 or TRBV12-4 with TRBJ1-5, with TRBD1 matching 7 bases. V lost 3 bases, J lost 2 bases, and 4 bases stayed unmatched. This CDR3 contains 15 residues. The CDR3 protein is CASSFNRGGNQPQHF. CDR3 nucleotide sequence: TGTGCCAGCAGTTTCAACAGGGGAGGCAATCAGCCCCAGCATTTT.

This clonotype was detected many times. This sequence joins TRBV28 and TRBJ2-1; TRBD1 matches 9 bases. V was pared by 7 bases and J by 4 bases, with 14 bases of the junction left unmatched. The CDR3 totals 17 residues. From germline, CDR1 is MDHEN and CDR2 SYDVKM. The chain's CDR3 is CASNTGGPSSLYNEQFF. Here the CDR3 DNA reads TGTGCCAGCAATACAGGGGGCCCCAGCAGCTTATACAATGAGCAGTTCTTC.